Listed below are T cell receptor beta chains from one sample, sequenced in a study of T cell responses to AZD1222 COVID-19 vaccine. TCRdb keeps only in-frame clones here, not all; method: immunoSEQ multiplex PCR. The sample carries 150,000 to 200,000 clones, approximately 89% recorded once. The source material was peripheral blood, sampled 28 days after the second AZD1222 dose. These receptors all stem from an adult who received the AZD1222 COVID-19 vaccine. CDR3s include the opening cysteine and the closing phenylalanine or tryptophan. The order of the fields is J gene, V gene, clone size, D gene, CDR3 DNA, CDR3 protein. A D gene is named only where the DNA matches it firmly. The listing skips clone size in some rows; elsewhere it reads once, few, many or a size class.

J: TRBJ1-5
V: TRBV6-5
size: -
D: -
DNA: TGTGCCAGCAGTTACTCGGCGGACAGCAATCAGCCCCAGCATTTT
CDR3: CASSYSADSNQPQHF

J: TRBJ2-5
V: TRBV24-1
size: -
D: -
DNA: TGTGCCACCAGTGACTCTACAGCCCTGACCCAGTACTTC
CDR3: CATSDSTALTQYF

J: TRBJ1-2
V: TRBV19
size: once
D: TRBD1
DNA: TGTGCCAGTAAAAACAGGGGCAGCTATGGCTACACCTTC
CDR3: CASKNRGSYGYTF

J: TRBJ1-5
V: TRBV7-2
size: -
D: TRBD1
DNA: TGTGCCAGCAGCCTACGACAGGGGAATCAGCCCCAGCATTTT
CDR3: CASSLRQGNQPQHF

J: TRBJ1-1
V: TRBV18
size: few
D: TRBD1
DNA: TGTGCCAGCTCACCTATGACAGGGGCCGACACTGAAGCTTTCTTT
CDR3: CASSPMTGADTEAFF

J: TRBJ1-1
V: TRBV6-5
size: -
D: -
DNA: TGTGCCAGCAGTAAAAACAAGAGAAGGAACACTGAAGCTTTCTTT
CDR3: CASSKNKRRNTEAFF

J: TRBJ1-1
V: TRBV27
size: -
D: -
DNA: TGTGCCAGCAGTTTGAGGGCAGGCTCGAACACTGAAGCTTTCTTT
CDR3: CASSLRAGSNTEAFF

J: TRBJ2-1
V: TRBV7-3
size: once
D: TRBD2
DNA: TGTGCCAGCAGCTTGACCGGGACTACCTTCGATGAGCAGTTCTTC
CDR3: CASSLTGTTFDEQFF

J: TRBJ2-5
V: TRBV18
size: -
D: -
DNA: TGTGCCAGCTCACCGGACAGCCAAGAGACCCAGTACTTC
CDR3: CASSPDSQETQYF

J: TRBJ2-5
V: TRBV7-8
size: -
D: -
DNA: TGTGCCAGCAGCTTAGCGGGGTACCAAGAGACCCAGTACTTC
CDR3: CASSLAGYQETQYF

J: TRBJ1-2
V: TRBV15
size: once
D: -
DNA: TGTGCCACCAGCGACCCCCCATTGGGCTATGGCTACACCTTC
CDR3: CATSDPPLGYGYTF

J: TRBJ1-2
V: TRBV19
size: -
D: -
DNA: TGTGCCAGTAGTATAGATGCGGCAGGCCTTGGCTACACCTTC
CDR3: CASSIDAAGLGYTF

J: TRBJ1-1
V: TRBV6-5
size: -
D: TRBD1
DNA: TGTGCCAGCAGTAACCGACAGGGTGAGGGCACTGAAGCTTTCTTT
CDR3: CASSNRQGEGTEAFF

J: TRBJ1-2
V: TRBV5-5
size: -
D: -
DNA: TGTGCCAGCAGCTTGGCCTATTATGGCTACACCTTC
CDR3: CASSLAYYGYTF

J: TRBJ2-2
V: TRBV7-3
size: -
D: -
DNA: TGTGCCAGCAGCTTCCAGGCCGGGGAGCTGTTTTTT
CDR3: CASSFQAGELFF

J: TRBJ1-1
V: TRBV7-8
size: -
D: -
DNA: TGTGCCAGCAGTCTACAGGGAAGAGACACTGAAGCTTTCTTT
CDR3: CASSLQGRDTEAFF

J: TRBJ1-2
V: TRBV27
size: -
D: -
DNA: TGTGCCAGCAGTTTATTCCCTAACTATGGCTACACCTTC
CDR3: CASSLFPNYGYTF

J: TRBJ2-5
V: TRBV6-5
size: -
D: -
DNA: TGTGCCAGCAGTTACGATAGGGTCGGAGAGACCCAGTACTTC
CDR3: CASSYDRVGETQYF

J: TRBJ2-5
V: TRBV6-5
size: -
D: -
DNA: TGTGCCAGCAGTTACTCCTGGGTAGAGACCCAGTACTTC
CDR3: CASSYSWVETQYF

J: TRBJ2-1
V: TRBV2
size: -
D: -
DNA: TGTGCCAGCAGATGGACGCGGGATCCCTACAATGAGCAGTTCTTC
CDR3: CASRWTRDPYNEQFF